This T cell receptor (beta chain) was identified during a study of T cell clonotyping in hematopoietic cell transplantation. Study in general: Samples: about 28 days before transplant, then days 30, 100 and 180 after.

Study results and caveats: Without cell sorting, CD4 versus CD8 contributions remain unresolved. Higher Inverse Simpson Index values in graft donor and pretransplant recipient predicted broader posttransplant TCR diversity. Recipient TCR diversity dropped after transplant; expanded clonotypes rose from day 30 to 180.

The CDR3 length is 14 residues. Method: immunoSEQ multiplex PCR; TCRdb's copy keeps in-frame clones and lacks some. Among fewer than 10,000 clones listed, 85% to 90% were seen once. For this clone: The antigen is undetermined.

The clonotype was recovered from a male patient aged 60-70 years who had an allogeneic stem cell transplant from a related donor, so the T cells may come from the graft donor. Some clones in this sample may be carry-over from other donors' samples. The V and J genes are TRBV1 and TRBJ1-1; TRBD1, the table's D call, was not compared with the DNA. TRBV1 is a pseudogene locus. Sequenced material: peripheral blood mononuclear cells, taken at the time of graft-versus-host disease after allogeneic stem cell transplant. The CDR3 sequence: CTSSQAYRDTEAFF. CDR3 nucleotide sequence: TGCACCAGCAGCCAAGCATACAGGGACACTGAAGCTTTCTTT.